What follows are 28 T cell receptor beta chains derived from one specimen sequenced in a study of CD8 T cells in Susac syndrome. A quantity of roughly 0.5 to 1 ug RNA underwent reverse transcription using random hexamers. MiXCR was run by TCRdb on the immunoSEQ multiplex PCR reads, yielding one entry per CDR3 protein. This table has over 100,000 distinct CDR3 sequences, 80% to 95% appearing once. The sequenced material came from CD8+ T cells from PBMCs. The receptors were gathered from a human donor in good health.

V gene TRBV20-1 combines with J gene TRBJ2-2; D might be TRBD2 (6 bases). This CDR3 region has 15 residues. Germline V gene data show CDR1 as DFQATT and CDR2 as SNEGSKA (reference sequence). V shed 3 bases and J shed 2 bases, with 13 bases lying between them. Here the CDR3 DNA reads TGCAGTGCTAGTTTCGGCGGGAAAAACACCGGGGAGCTGTTTTTT. It yields the protein CSASFGGKNTGELFF.

CDR3 nucleotides: TGTGCCTGGAGTGTTGTATTCAGGGGAAATGAAAAACTGTTTTTT. It encodes CAWSVVFRGNEKLFF. V usage is TRBV30 and J usage is TRBJ1-4; D is perhaps TRBD1 (6 bases). Germline lookup yields CDR1 GTSNPN and CDR2 SVGIG (reference sequence). V lost 0 bases to trimming and J lost 5 bases, with 13 bases between them. CDR3 length equals 15 residues.

The V gene is TRBV27, the J gene TRBJ1-2, with a possible D match to TRBD1 (6 bases). V lost 3 bases to trimming and J lost 4 bases, with 21 bases between them. This CDR3 has 17 residues. The germline gives CDR1 MNHEY, CDR2 SMNVEV (reference sequence). CDR3 DNA sequence: TGTGCCAGCAGTTTCTTAGCGGCAGGGGCTCCCTTCTATGGCTACACCTTC. Its translation: CASSFLAAGAPFYGYTF.

The chain joins TRBV6-2 or TRBV6-3 to TRBJ1-5; TRBD1 matches 7 bases. This CDR3 spans 17 amino acids. V was clipped by 6 bases and J by 2 bases; unmatched bases: 13. Germline CDR1 and CDR2: MNHEY and SVGEGT. The CDR3 coding sequence is TGTGCCAGCAGGCCGCGCGGGGGGACAGTGCGCAATCAGCCCCAGCATTTT. Protein sequence: CASRPRGGTVRNQPQHF.

CDR3 nucleotides: TGTGCCAGCAGCTCCCCCGGGACGACCAGCTCCTACAATGAGCAGTTCTTC. Translated, it gives CASSSPGTTSSYNEQFF. The V and J genes are TRBV7-2 and TRBJ2-1; D assignment may be TRBD1 or TRBD2 (5 bases each). V lost 4 bases and J 0 bases, leaving 16 bases between the germline ends. CDR1 is SGHTA and CDR2 is FQGNSA in the germline V gene. The CDR3 is 17 amino acids. Using reference TRBV7-2 and TRBJ2-1 for the parts outside the CDR3, the full variable domain is GAGVSQSPSNKVTEKGKDVELRCDPISGHTALYWYRQSLGQGLEFLIYFQGNSAPDKSGLPSDRFSAERTGGSVSTLTIQRTQQEDSAVYLCASSSPGTTSSYNEQFFGPGTRLTVL.

This clonotype was observed once. The chain employs TRBV7-8 and TRBJ2-2; 8 bases match TRBD1. The V and J ends lost 3 bases and 2 bases, in that order; junction bases with no gene match: 8. This CDR3 spans 17 amino acids. Germline V gives CDR1 SGHVS, CDR2 FQNEAQ. The CDR3 sequence is CASSFDGQGPNTGELFF. In nucleotides, the CDR3 is TGTGCCAGCAGCTTCGATGGACAGGGCCCAAACACCGGGGAGCTGTTTTTT.

The chain couples TRBV12-3 or TRBV12-4 to TRBJ2-5, with no clear D. This CDR3 has 13 residues. Between the trimmed V and J ends, which lost 5 bases and 1 base, there was a span of 8 bases. In DNA form, the CDR3 reads TGTGCCAGCAGTCTTAATTTCCAAGAGACCCAGTACTTC. It translates to CASSLNFQETQYF.

In DNA form, the CDR3 reads TGTGCCAGCAGGTGGACAGGAGATAATTCACCCCTCCACTTT. This translates into CASRWTGDNSPLHF. V gene TRBV27 combines with J gene TRBJ1-6, with 7 bases aligning to TRBD1. Germline V gene sequence: CDR1 MNHEY, CDR2 SMNVEV (reference sequence). V shed 6 bases and J 5 bases; nucleotides not matched to a gene: 4. The CDR3 is 14 residues long.

For the CDR3, the DNA is TGTGCCAGCAGCACAGACAGGCGGACCCAGTACTTC. Its protein is CASSTDRRTQYF. This chain links TRBV14 with TRBJ2-5; weak D call: TRBD1 (6 bases). The V and J ends lost 5 bases and 7 bases respectively, with 11 bases between them. Germline V gene data show CDR1 as SGHDN and CDR2 as FVKESK. The CDR3 totals 12 residues.

The rearrangement joins TRBV3-1 to TRBJ2-7; tentatively, D is TRBD1 (7 bases). The CDR3 length is 16 residues. V lost 1 base, J lost 5 bases, and 18 bases lay in between. Germline V lookup: CDR1 LGHDT, CDR2 YNNKEL (reference sequence). The CDR3 nucleotides are TGTGCCAGCAGCCAAGCCCTACAGGGGCGGGGCGACGAGCAGTACTTC. Translation gives CASSQALQGRGDEQYF.

The J gene is TRBJ2-3, the V gene TRBV29-1; TRBD1 is a possible D gene (6 bases). Germline V CDR1 and CDR2: SQVTM, ANQGSEA. The germline V and J ends were trimmed by 4 bases and 4 bases, with 9 bases remaining between them. This CDR3 is 12 amino acids long. This CDR3 is CSVVRGPDTQYF. In nucleotides, the CDR3 is TGCAGCGTTGTCAGGGGTCCAGATACGCAGTATTTT.

This chain uses TRBV9 with TRBJ1-2; 9 bases fit TRBD1. V trimming: 0 bases; J trimming: 8 bases; junction bases outside the gene matches: 8. Germline CDR1 reads SGDLS; CDR2 reads YYNGEE. This CDR3 is built from 15 residues. The CDR3 spells CASSVAFWDRDGYTF. For the CDR3, the DNA is TGTGCCAGCAGCGTAGCGTTCTGGGACAGGGACGGCTACACCTTC.

The chain combines TRBV2 with TRBJ2-6; D is possibly TRBD1 or TRBD2 (6 bases each). Germline-derived CDR1 and CDR2 are SNHLY and FYNNEI. The CDR3 totals 17 residues. Trimming stripped 8 bases from V and 0 bases from J, with 17 bases between. The CDR3 DNA reads as TGTGCCAGCGCTAGAGGGGGGACCCGCTCTGGGGCCAACGTCCTGACTTTC. Translated: CASARGGTRSGANVLTF.

This chain joins TRBV28 and TRBJ2-2, with 8 bases that match TRBD2. The CDR3 is 18 residues long. Germline V lookup: CDR1 MDHEN, CDR2 SYDVKM. The J segment lost 4 bases and the V segment lost 5 bases, leaving 15 bases of the junction unmatched. In DNA form, the CDR3 reads TGTGCCAGCAGTAGCTCTAGCGGGCAGACCCCGAGCACCGGGGAGCTGTTTTTT. Translation: CASSSSSGQTPSTGELFF.

This sequence joins TRBV3-1 and TRBJ2-4, with D maybe TRBD2 (5 bases). The CDR3 sequence is 15 residues long. Looked up from germline, CDR1 is LGHDT and CDR2 is YNNKEL (reference sequence). The V end lost 0 bases, the J end lost 10 bases, and 16 bases lay between the germline ends. The CDR3 loop is CASSQDIAGPRIQYF. The CDR3 nucleotides are TGTGCCAGCAGCCAAGATATTGCGGGTCCGCGAATTCAGTACTTC. Full variable domain (outside the CDR3, taken from reference TRBV3-1 and TRBJ2-4): DTAVSQTPKYLVTQMGNDKSIKCEQNLGHDTMYWYKQDSKKFLKIMFSYNNKELIINETVPNRFSPKSPDKAHLNLHINSLELGDSAVYFCASSQDIAGPRIQYFGAGTRLSVL.

The CDR3 DNA follows: TGTGCCAGTAGGGGACTAGCATGGAGTGAGCAGTTCTTC. As protein: CASRGLAWSEQFF. The chain has TRBV19 and TRBJ2-1; the match to TRBD2 covers 9 bases. The CDR3 totals 13 residues. After removal of 6 bases from V and 9 bases from J, the junction contained 6 bases not matched to a gene. The germline V gene encodes CDR1 LNHDA and CDR2 SQIVND (reference sequence).

The rearrangement uses TRBV29-1 and TRBJ1-1; 10 bases agree with TRBD1. The CDR3 length is 14 residues. V was pared by 5 bases and J by 4 bases, with 7 bases of the junction left unmatched. Germline loops: CDR1 SQVTM, CDR2 ANQGSEA. The CDR3 bases are TGCAGCGTTACGACAGGGGGCGCGGGCACTGAAGCTTTCTTT. The encoded protein is CSVTTGGAGTEAFF.

The chain links TRBV18 to TRBJ1-2; a weak D match, TRBD1 (6 bases). Germline assignment: CDR1 KGHSH and CDR2 LQKENI. V gave up 3 bases and J gave up 5 bases, with 16 bases separating them. The CDR3 length is 15 residues. This CDR3 is CASSPPGGGVYGYTF. The CDR3 DNA sequence: TGTGCCAGCTCACCCCCCGGGGGGGGCGTGTATGGCTACACCTTC. Variable domain in full (rest from reference TRBV18 and TRBJ1-2): NAGVMQNPRHLVRRRGQEARLRCSPMKGHSHVYWYRQLPEEGLKFMVYLQKENIIDESGMPKERFSAEFPKEGPSILRIQQVVRGDSAAYFCASSPPGGGVYGYTFGSGTRLTVV.

The CDR3 is CATSRVDGTEGTQYF. The CDR3 bases are TGTGCCACCAGCAGAGTCGACGGGACCGAGGGGACCCAGTACTTC. The chain employs TRBV15 and TRBJ2-5; D possibly uses TRBD1 or TRBD2 (5 bases each). Deletions cut 1 base from V and 7 bases from J, with 16 bases between. Germline loops: CDR1 LNHNV, CDR2 YYDKDF (reference sequence). The CDR3 runs 15 residues.

Note on this clonotype: One end of the junction varies from germline; a read error may be responsible. The V gene is TRBV7-7, the J gene TRBJ2-1; 9 bases match TRBD2. The CDR3 is made up of 15 amino acids. CDR1 and CDR2 from the germline V gene are SSHAT and FNYEAQ (reference sequence). The CDR3 spells CASSSASGVGNEQFF. For the CDR3, the DNA is TGTGCTAGCAGTTCCGCTAGCGGGGTGGGAAATGAGCAGTTCTTC.

The V and J genes are TRBV7-9 and TRBJ1-6; a weak D match, TRBD1 (6 bases). CDR1 is SEHNR, CDR2 FQNEAQ, per germline (reference sequence). The CDR3 extends over 15 amino acids. Between the trimmed V and J ends, which lost 4 bases and 6 bases, there was a span of 13 bases. The DNA of the CDR3 is TGTGCCAGCAGCTCTTCGGGACAAGCTAATTCACCCCTCCACTTT. Protein: CASSSSGQANSPLHF. The full variable domain, in which reference TRBV7-9 and TRBJ1-6 provide the parts outside the CDR3, is DTGVSQNPRHKITKRGQNVTFRCDPISEHNRLYWYRQTLGQGPEFLTYFQNEAQLEKSRLLSDRFSAERPKGSFSTLEIQRTEQGDSAMYLCASSSSGQANSPLHFGNGTRLTVT.

The V gene is TRBV12-5, the J gene TRBJ1-2; weak D call: TRBD1 (5 bases). CDR3 length equals 15 residues. In germline, CDR1 is LGHNT, CDR2 FRNRAP. Trimming left V 2 bases short and J 2 bases short, with 12 bases between. The CDR3 region has the DNA TGTGCTAGTGGTTTGTCAGGGTTGGGGAACTATGGCTACACCTTC. Protein: CASGLSGLGNYGYTF.

This chain joins TRBV7-9 and TRBJ2-7; no reliable D call. The CDR3 is made up of 13 amino acids. The germline V and J ends were trimmed by 8 bases and 3 bases, with 14 bases remaining between them. In germline, CDR1 is SEHNR, CDR2 FQNEAQ (reference sequence). DNA of the CDR3: TGTGCCAGCGCGACCGGACCCAACTACGAGCAGTACTTC. This gives the protein CASATGPNYEQYF.

The rearrangement links TRBV20-1 to TRBJ2-5; D is perhaps TRBD1 (6 bases). Deletions cut 3 bases from V and 4 bases from J, with 12 bases between. The CDR3 runs 13 residues. From germline, CDR1 is DFQATT and CDR2 SNEGSKA (reference sequence). The CDR3 loop is CSASAGVGETQYF. CDR3 DNA: TGCAGTGCTAGTGCAGGGGTCGGAGAGACCCAGTACTTC.

The gene calls are TRBV12-3 or TRBV12-4 and TRBJ1-3; 8 positions match TRBD1. The CDR3 extends over 15 amino acids. V lost 3 bases and J lost 4; bases outside the gene matches: 5. CDR3 sequence (DNA): TGTGCCAGCAGTTTGGCAGGGGGCCGAGGAAACACCATATATTTT. This codes for CASSLAGGRGNTIYF.

V gene TRBV20-1 combines with J gene TRBJ1-1; D is unclear. The V gene lost 6 bases and the J gene lost 11 bases, with 16 bases spanning the gap. The CDR3 extends over 11 amino acids. CDR1 is DFQATT, CDR2 SNEGSKA, per germline (reference sequence). The CDR3 here is CSARRQERAFF. The DNA of the CDR3 is TGCAGTGCCCGACGCCAAGAGCGGGCTTTCTTT.

The chain joins TRBV20-1 to TRBJ2-4, with TRBD2 identical over 8 bases. The germline V gene has CDR1 DFQATT and CDR2 SNEGSKA (reference sequence). The J segment lost 8 bases and the V segment lost 3 bases, leaving 3 bases of the junction unmatched. This CDR3 contains 12 residues. The CDR3 sequence is CSASRREDIQYF. The CDR3, as DNA: TGCAGTGCTAGCCGGCGGGAGGACATTCAGTACTTC.

The V gene is TRBV27, the J gene TRBJ2-5; 11 nucleotides align to TRBD2. The CDR3 is made up of 15 amino acids. Per the germline V gene, CDR1 is MNHEY and CDR2 is SMNVEV (reference sequence). J was trimmed by 2 bases and V by 5 bases; bases with no gene match: 4. CDR3 residues: CASSITSGGQETQYF. In nucleotides, the CDR3 is TGTGCCAGCAGTATAACTAGCGGGGGACAAGAGACCCAGTACTTC.